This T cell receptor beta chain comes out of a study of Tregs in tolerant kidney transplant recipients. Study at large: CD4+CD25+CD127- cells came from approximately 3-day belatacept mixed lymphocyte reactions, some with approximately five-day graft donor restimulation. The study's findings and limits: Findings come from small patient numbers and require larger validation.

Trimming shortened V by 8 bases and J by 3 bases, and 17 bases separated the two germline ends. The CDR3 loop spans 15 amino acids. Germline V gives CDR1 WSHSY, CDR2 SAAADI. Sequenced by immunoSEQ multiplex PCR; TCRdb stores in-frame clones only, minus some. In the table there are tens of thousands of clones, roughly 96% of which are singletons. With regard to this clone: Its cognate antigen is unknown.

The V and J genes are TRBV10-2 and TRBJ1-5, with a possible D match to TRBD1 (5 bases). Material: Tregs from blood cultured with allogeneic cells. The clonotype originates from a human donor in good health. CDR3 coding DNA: TGCGCCAGCGGGGGAAACCAAAATAACAATCAGCCCCAGCATTTT. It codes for CASGGNQNNNQPQHF.